This T cell receptor beta chain was documented in a study of blood T cells in healthy people across ages. Using a J-beta primer mix together with a sample-barcoded 5' primer, a second PCR was run for about 6 to 12 cycles. TCRdb reprocessed the 5' RACE reads via MiXCR and lists one record per CDR3 protein. The sample shows hundreds of thousands of distinct CDR3 sequences, around 45% of them seen only once. A remark on this clonotype: Its antigen remains unidentified.

Germline-derived CDR1 and CDR2 are SGHTA and FQGNSA. V lost 5 bases, J lost 1 base, and 15 bases lay in between. There are 15 residues in the CDR3. Regarding the study as a whole: A strong correlation was found between TCR beta diversity and the percentage of naive T cells.

The material sequenced was blood. This rearrangement joins TRBV7-2 to TRBJ2-7, with a weak D call TRBD2 (5 bases). The receptor was isolated from a woman between 55 and 75 years old in good health. CDR3 loop: CASSPLLGRSYEQYF. In nucleotides, the CDR3 is TGTGCCAGCAGCCCCCTACTAGGGCGGTCCTACGAGCAGTACTTC.